A single sample gave rise to the 29 T cell receptor beta chains below, sequenced in a study of blood T cell repertoires in COVID-19. The repertoire was sequenced with immunoSEQ multiplex PCR; TCRdb's copy has only in-frame clones and lacks some. The sample yields some 160,000 clones, around 79% seen once. Material for sequencing was PBMCs or T cells enriched from blood (not recorded which). Source of these receptors: a woman between 65 and 79 years old in a cohort exposed to, infected with or recovered from COVID-19 (not recorded which).

The rearrangement links TRBV28 to TRBJ2-1; 9 positions agree with TRBD1. Germline CDR1 is MDHEN and CDR2 is SYDVKM. V lost 4 bases and J lost 4; bases outside the gene matches: 8. This CDR3 is built from 16 residues. The CDR3 DNA sequence: TGTGCCAGCAGTTCCCCCGGTGACAGGGGGTACAATGAGCAGTTCTTC. It specifies CASSSPGDRGYNEQFF.

The chain carries TRBV5-4 and TRBJ2-3, with D maybe TRBD1 (6 bases). V was pared by 4 bases and J by 1 base, with 16 bases between. The CDR3 sequence is 16 residues long. Germline V CDR1 and CDR2: SGHNT, YYREEE (reference sequence). DNA of the CDR3: TGTGCCAGCAGCATAGGACAGCTCAGAGGCACAGATACGCAGTATTTT. Protein sequence: CASSIGQLRGTDTQYF.

This clone was observed a handful of times. The chain combines TRBV28 with TRBJ1-6, with a possible D match to TRBD1 (6 bases). This CDR3 comprises 16 residues. Trimming removed 3 bases at V and 6 bases at J, with 15 bases between. The V gene's germline CDR1 is MDHEN and CDR2 SYDVKM. The CDR3 reads CASSFFDRPGNSPLHF. CDR3 coding DNA: TGTGCCAGCAGTTTTTTTGACAGGCCGGGTAATTCACCCCTCCACTTT.

The V call is TRBV30, the J call TRBJ2-7, with TRBD2 matching over 9 bases. This CDR3 has 13 residues. Germline CDR1 GTSNPN, CDR2 SVGIG (reference sequence). J was trimmed by 3 bases and V by 4 bases; bases with no gene match: 4. The CDR3 is CAWTSGTLYEQYF. CDR3 nucleotides: TGTGCCTGGACTAGCGGGACCCTCTACGAGCAGTACTTC.

This clone has a single count. The gene calls are TRBV6-5 and TRBJ2-7; 10 bases match TRBD1. The germline V gene has CDR1 MNHEY and CDR2 SVGAGI. CDR3 length equals 14 residues. Trimming removed 6 bases from V and 5 bases from J; junction bases left unmatched: 7. The CDR3 is CASSRQGARDEQYF. CDR3 bases: TGTGCCAGCAGCCGACAGGGGGCGCGGGACGAGCAGTACTTC.

The J gene is TRBJ1-2, the V gene TRBV29-1; a possible D gene is TRBD1 (6 bases). Germline V gives CDR1 SQVTM, CDR2 ANQGSEA. Trimming stripped 5 bases from V and 4 bases from J, with 14 bases between. The CDR3 has 13 residues. The CDR3 DNA reads as TGCAGCGTTAGAACCGACAGGACCTATGGCTACACCTTC. It is translated as CSVRTDRTYGYTF.

The chain couples TRBV5-1 to TRBJ2-2, with D maybe TRBD2 (5 bases). Germline CDR1 reads SGHRS; CDR2 reads YFSETQ. The CDR3 totals 15 residues. V gave up 0 bases and J gave up 4 bases, with 10 bases separating them. The CDR3 region is CASSLGTLGTGELFF. CDR3 bases: TGCGCCAGCAGCTTGGGGACTTTGGGCACCGGGGAGCTGTTTTTT. Drawing the rest from reference TRBV5-1 and TRBJ2-2, the complete variable domain is KAGVTQTPRYLIKTRGQQVTLSCSPISGHRSVSWYQQTPGQGLQFLFEYFSETQRNKGNFPGRFSGRQFSNSRSEMNVSTLELGDSALYLCASSLGTLGTGELFFGEGSRLTVL.

V is TRBV6-5 and J is TRBJ1-6; 8 nucleotides match TRBD1. CDR1 and CDR2 (germline): MNHEY, SVGAGI. The CDR3 is 15 residues long. Trimming at V came to 5 bases and at J to 4 bases, leaving 4 bases not matched to a gene. The CDR3 is CASSRDRGYNSPLHF. The DNA for the CDR3 is TGTGCCAGCAGTCGTGACAGGGGATATAATTCACCCCTCCACTTT.

The chain has TRBV29-1 and TRBJ2-3; no firm D call. The CDR3 consists of 13 residues. V lost 4 bases, J lost 2 bases, and 10 bases lay in between. Germline CDR1 is SQVTM and CDR2 is ANQGSEA. CDR3 nucleotides: TGCAGCGTTGTTGTGGGCTACACAGATACGCAGTATTTT. Translating gives CSVVVGYTDTQYF.

The V gene is TRBV5-8, the J gene TRBJ1-1; D is ambiguous. The CDR3 extends over 12 amino acids. Per germline, CDR1 SGHTS and CDR2 YDEGEE. Deletions cut 5 bases from V and 2 bases from J, with 7 bases between. In DNA form, the CDR3 reads TGTGCCAGCAGTCAGTACAACACTGAAGCTTTCTTT. Translated: CASSQYNTEAFF.

This rearrangement joins TRBV9 to TRBJ2-7, with 7 nucleotides matching TRBD2. The CDR3 contains 13 residues. The V and J ends lost 4 bases and 7 bases, in that order; junction bases with no gene match: 8. CDR1 SGDLS and CDR2 YYNGEE come from the germline V gene. This CDR3 is CASSPGGSREQYF. CDR3 nucleotide sequence: TGTGCCAGCAGCCCGGGAGGTTCGAGGGAGCAGTACTTC.

This chain uses TRBV6-2 or TRBV6-3 with TRBJ2-7; TRBD1 might be the D (6 bases). The CDR3 covers 15 residues. Germline V gene sequence: CDR1 MNHEY, CDR2 SVGEGT. Trimming removed 6 bases at V and 1 base at J, with 16 bases between. In nucleotides, the CDR3 is TGTGCCAGCAGCCAACAAAACACAGGGTCCTACGAGCAGTACTTC. Translating gives CASSQQNTGSYEQYF.

The V call is TRBV4-1, the J call TRBJ2-3, with 7 bases lining up with TRBD1. The CDR3 sequence is 17 residues long. The germline V gene has CDR1 MGHRA and CDR2 YSYEKL. Losses at the gene ends were 1 base for V and 2 bases for J; bases not matched to a gene: 9. This CDR3 reads CASSQGRGEGATDTQYF. CDR3 sequence (DNA): TGCGCCAGCAGCCAAGGGCGCGGCGAGGGGGCCACAGATACGCAGTATTTT.

The chain recombines TRBV10-3 with TRBJ1-3; 8 bases are shared with TRBD1. Germline V gene lookup returns CDR1 ENHRY and CDR2 SYGVKD. CDR3 size: 17 residues. V lost 6 bases, J lost 1 base, and 11 bases stayed unmatched. CDR3 nucleotides: TGTGCCATCAGGGACTTACAGGGGGGTCAGTCTGGAAACACCATATATTTT. Protein sequence: CAIRDLQGGQSGNTIYF.

J is TRBJ2-5 and V is TRBV18; TRBD2 is a possible D gene (6 bases). Per the germline V gene, CDR1 is KGHSH and CDR2 is LQKENI. The V gene lost 3 bases and the J gene lost 1 base, with 9 bases spanning the gap. The CDR3 loop spans 14 amino acids. CDR3 loop: CASSPMEGQETQYF. The CDR3 DNA reads TGTGCCAGCTCACCCATGGAGGGCCAAGAGACCCAGTACTTC.

This sequence joins TRBV11-2 and TRBJ2-3; TRBD2 is a possible D gene (7 bases). With 5 bases removed from V and 11 bases from J, the gap between germline ends came to 20 bases. This CDR3 has 14 residues. Per germline, CDR1 SGHAT and CDR2 FQNNGV. CDR3 protein: CASSHPRLGGGQYF. The CDR3 DNA sequence: TGTGCCAGCAGCCACCCTAGGCTGGGAGGGGGGCAGTATTTT.

This clone has a handful of counts. The chain combines TRBV5-6 with TRBJ2-7, with D maybe TRBD1 (6 bases). The CDR3 loop spans 12 amino acids. Germline V CDR1 and CDR2: SGHDT, YYEEEE. Trimming cost V 0 bases and J 7 bases, with 8 bases left between them. CDR3 in amino acids: CASSLDREEQYF. The CDR3, as DNA: TGTGCCAGCAGCTTGGACAGGGAGGAGCAGTACTTC.

The chain couples TRBV2 to TRBJ2-3; 8 bases line up with TRBD1. Germline CDR1 is SNHLY and CDR2 is FYNNEI. Trimming removed 5 bases from V and 0 bases from J; junction bases left unmatched: 10. The CDR3 totals 17 residues. The DNA for the CDR3 is TGTGCCAGCAGTACTACCGGACAGGGATTAAGCACAGATACGCAGTATTTT. This translates into CASSTTGQGLSTDTQYF.

J is TRBJ2-1 and V is TRBV29-1, with TRBD1 matching over 7 bases. The CDR3 has 14 amino acids. Per the germline V gene, CDR1 is SQVTM and CDR2 is ANQGSEA. With 7 bases clipped from V and 0 bases from J, the junction kept 6 bases outside the gene matches. The CDR3 sequence: CSGQQGSSYNEQFF. CDR3 nucleotide sequence: TGCAGCGGACAACAGGGGAGCTCCTACAATGAGCAGTTCTTC.

The chain employs TRBV5-1 and TRBJ2-1; possibly TRBD1 for D (5 bases). CDR3 length: 15 amino acids. CDR1 is SGHRS, CDR2 YFSETQ, per germline. The V gene lost 0 bases and the J gene lost 7 bases, with 14 bases spanning the gap. CDR3 sequence (DNA): TGCGCCAGCAGCTTGGGGGGCGATGTCTGGAATGAGCAGTTCTTC. Translating it yields CASSLGGDVWNEQFF. The whole variable domain, remainder taken from reference TRBV5-1 and TRBJ2-1, is KAGVTQTPRYLIKTRGQQVTLSCSPISGHRSVSWYQQTPGQGLQFLFEYFSETQRNKGNFPGRFSGRQFSNSRSEMNVSTLELGDSALYLCASSLGGDVWNEQFFGPGTRLTVL.

The chain uses TRBV19 and TRBJ2-1; 10 positions agree with TRBD2. There are 18 residues in the CDR3. The V segment lost 4 bases and the J segment 6 bases; nucleotides outside the gene matches: 15. Germline loops: CDR1 LNHDA, CDR2 SQIVND (reference sequence). CDR3 sequence reads: CASSKGDRLAGRGNEQFF. CDR3 nucleotides: TGTGCCAGTAGTAAAGGGGACAGACTAGCGGGTAGGGGCAATGAGCAGTTCTTC.

This clone was recorded once. The CDR3 protein is CASRGPGDGNEKLFF. Here the CDR3 DNA reads TGTGCCAGCAGGGGTCCAGGGGATGGAAATGAAAAACTGTTTTTT. The rearrangement uses TRBV5-4 and TRBJ1-4, with D tentatively TRBD1 (6 bases). This CDR3 is built from 15 residues. Trimming stripped 5 bases from V and 5 bases from J, with 16 bases between. CDR1 and CDR2 from the germline V gene are SGHNT and YYREEE (reference sequence).

This rearrangement joins TRBV10-2 to TRBJ2-1, with 10 nucleotides matching TRBD2. The CDR3 loop spans 16 amino acids. Trimming cost V 6 bases and J 8 bases; bases outside gene matches: 13. Germline CDR1 and CDR2: WSHSY and SAAADI. CDR3 coding DNA: TGCGCCAGCAGGTCGGCTAGCGGGAGACAAAGGGATGAGCAGTTCTTC. This encodes CASRSASGRQRDEQFF.

The J gene is TRBJ2-7, the V gene TRBV5-1; 13 nucleotides line up with TRBD2. The CDR3 sequence is 15 residues long. The ends lost 4 bases at V and 9 bases at J; junction bases unmatched: 10. Germline-derived CDR1 and CDR2 are SGHRS and YFSETQ. Here the CDR3 DNA reads TGCGCCAGCAGCGGACTAGCGGGAGTCCAAATCGGGCAGTACTTC. Its translation: CASSGLAGVQIGQYF.

The V and J genes are TRBV28 and TRBJ1-3; 7 nucleotides agree with TRBD1. Germline trimming cut 9 bases from V and 8 bases from J; bases unmatched to any gene: 19. Germline V gene data show CDR1 as MDHEN and CDR2 as SYDVKM. The CDR3 has 16 amino acids. The DNA for the CDR3 is TGTGCCAGTCGTAGGGCGTCAGGGGGAACGCGGGACACCATATATTTT. Protein sequence: CASRRASGGTRDTIYF.

The chain uses TRBV11-2 and TRBJ1-2; tentative D call: TRBD1 (6 bases). V was shortened by 6 bases and J by 3 bases, with 14 bases between the two germline ends. In germline, CDR1 is SGHAT, CDR2 FQNNGV. The CDR3 sequence is 14 residues long. CDR3 in amino acids: CASRRTASYYGYTF. CDR3 coding DNA: TGTGCCAGCAGACGGACAGCGTCTTACTATGGCTACACCTTC.

V gene TRBV5-6 combines with J gene TRBJ2-5, with 7 positions matching TRBD1. This CDR3 region has 15 residues. CDR1 and CDR2 (germline): SGHDT, YYEEEE. J gave up 2 bases and V 4 bases, and 8 bases lay outside the gene matches. CDR3 DNA: TGTGCCAGCAGCGCGCTTCAGACAGGGCAAGAGACCCAGTACTTC. Its protein product is CASSALQTGQETQYF.

The chain combines TRBV7-8 with TRBJ2-7; D might be TRBD2 (5 bases). CDR1 is SGHVS and CDR2 is FQNEAQ in the germline V gene. Trimming stripped 0 bases from V and 2 bases from J, with 14 bases between. The CDR3 covers 16 residues. CDR3 protein: CASSLALVGVTYEQYF. The CDR3 DNA follows: TGTGCCAGCAGCTTAGCGTTGGTGGGAGTGACCTACGAGCAGTACTTC.

The sample holds a few counts of this clone. The gene calls are TRBV11-2 and TRBJ1-6, with 8 bases that match TRBD1. The V gene's germline CDR1 is SGHAT and CDR2 FQNNGV. Trimming at V came to 3 bases and at J to 5 bases, leaving 3 bases not matched to a gene. CDR3 length: 15 amino acids. The CDR3 is CASSLGRGHNSPLHF. CDR3 coding DNA: TGTGCCAGCAGCTTGGGCAGGGGGCATAATTCACCCCTCCACTTT.